These 14 T cell receptor beta chains were all obtained from the same sample, sequenced in a study of cytomegalovirus exposure and HLA in healthy donors. The PCR employed 60 Vbeta primers together with 13 Jbeta primers. Sequencing was performed with immunoSEQ multiplex PCR; in TCRdb, only in-frame clones are kept and a portion is missing. The data contain about 160,000 clones, about four fifths of them singletons. Sequences were obtained from PBMCs. The receptor set was obtained from a woman aged 50 to 65 in good health and CMV-seronegative.

This clone has only a few counts. V and J are TRBV7-2 and TRBJ2-2, with D possibly TRBD1 on 6 matching bases. In germline, CDR1 is SGHTA, CDR2 FQGNSA. The V end was cut by 5 bases, the J end by 3 bases, with 10 bases between. The CDR3 extends over 14 amino acids. CDR3 coding DNA: TGTGCCAGCAGCAGAGAGGGGGACACCGGGGAGCTGTTTTTT. This sequence encodes CASSREGDTGELFF.

This clone has more than one count but fewer than ten. The chain uses TRBV9 and TRBJ2-7, with a tentative D call TRBD1 (6 bases). With 4 bases removed from V and 3 bases from J, the gap between germline ends came to 11 bases. Germline values: CDR1 SGDLS, CDR2 YYNGEE. The CDR3 runs to 13 residues. Written as DNA, the CDR3 is TGTGCCAGCAGCACAGGGACAAACTACGAGCAGTACTTC. This encodes CASSTGTNYEQYF.

The J gene is TRBJ2-7, the V gene TRBV27; D may be TRBD2 (5 bases). V was clipped by 8 bases and J by 7 bases, with 12 bases between them. CDR1 is MNHEY, CDR2 SMNVEV, per germline (reference sequence). The CDR3 extends over 11 amino acids. The CDR3 nucleotides are TGTGCCAGCGGAGGCGCTCGGGAGCAGTACTTC. It yields the protein CASGGAREQYF.

This chain joins TRBV18 and TRBJ1-1; a weak D match, TRBD1 (6 bases). The germline V gene encodes CDR1 KGHSH and CDR2 LQKENI. The CDR3 covers 16 residues. V dropped 5 bases and J dropped 2 bases, with 18 bases sitting between them. CDR3 residues: CASSTSGAGENTEAFF. The CDR3 bases are TGTGCCAGCTCAACGAGCGGAGCAGGGGAAAACACTGAAGCTTTCTTT. The full variable domain, rest sourced from reference TRBV18 and TRBJ1-1, is NAGVMQNPRHLVRRRGQEARLRCSPMKGHSHVYWYRQLPEEGLKFMVYLQKENIIDESGMPKERFSAEFPKEGPSILRIQQVVRGDSAAYFCASSTSGAGENTEAFFGQGTRLTVV.

The chain couples TRBV5-1 to TRBJ1-2; 8 bases match TRBD1. The germline V gene encodes CDR1 SGHRS and CDR2 YFSETQ. The CDR3 totals 14 residues. V gave up 1 base and J gave up 8 bases; unmatched junction bases: 7. CDR3 residues: CASSLMDRAGGYTF. CDR3 DNA sequence: TGCGCCAGCAGCTTGATGGACAGGGCTGGGGGCTACACCTTC.

The chain uses TRBV19 and TRBJ2-2; possibly TRBD2 for D (5 bases). CDR1 is LNHDA and CDR2 is SQIVND in the germline V gene (reference sequence). Trimming removed 3 bases at V and 5 bases at J, with 7 bases between. The CDR3 contains 13 residues. CDR3 protein: CASSIRGTGELFF. As DNA, the CDR3 is TGTGCCAGTAGTATCCGGGGAACCGGGGAGCTGTTTTTT.

The CDR3 spells CASSYSKGARYEQYF. Here the CDR3 DNA reads TGTGCCAGCAGTTACTCGAAGGGGGCCCGCTACGAGCAGTACTTC. The V gene is TRBV6-5, the J gene TRBJ2-5; 7 bases fit TRBD1. TRBJ2-7 matches the DNA end more closely, so the J call is doubtful. In germline, CDR1 is MNHEY, CDR2 SVGAGI. This CDR3 has 15 amino acids.

The V and J genes are TRBV5-3 and TRBJ2-1; D perhaps matches TRBD1 (6 bases). TRBV5-3 is annotated as an ORF whose role is uncertain. V lost 2 bases and J lost 9, with 18 bases in between. This CDR3 is built from 15 residues. The CDR3 protein is CARSFGNYPQGEQFF. The DNA of the CDR3 is TGTGCCAGAAGCTTTGGGAATTACCCACAGGGTGAGCAGTTCTTC.

The V call is TRBV28, the J call TRBJ1-5, with 8 nucleotides matching TRBD1. The CDR3 runs to 16 residues. The V gene end was trimmed by 6 bases and the J gene end by 6 bases; junction bases not matched to a gene: 13. Germline assignment: CDR1 MDHEN and CDR2 SYDVKM. The CDR3 DNA reads TGTGCCAGCAGATTGGCTCAGGGGGCCTGGGGTCAGCCCCAGCATTTT. The encoded protein is CASRLAQGAWGQPQHF.

V is TRBV20-1 and J is TRBJ2-5; no clear D gene. The CDR3 is 11 amino acids. V lost 8 bases to trimming and J lost 4 bases, with 11 bases between them. CDR1 is DFQATT, CDR2 SNEGSKA, per germline (reference sequence). The CDR3 DNA reads as TGCAGTCCTCTCCCGCGAGAGACCCAGTACTTC. This translates into CSPLPRETQYF.

The J gene is TRBJ2-7, the V gene TRBV7-8, with TRBD1 matching 10 bases. This CDR3 comprises 15 residues. Per germline, CDR1 SGHVS and CDR2 FQNEAQ. J gave up 5 bases and V 4 bases, and 8 bases lay outside the gene matches. The CDR3 DNA reads TGTGCCAGCAGCTCGCGACAGGGGGCGGCGGACGAGCAGTACTTC. Translation: CASSSRQGAADEQYF.

The chain uses TRBV7-3 and TRBJ2-5; TRBD2 matches at 11 bases. V gave up 6 bases and J gave up 3 bases; unmatched junction bases: 6. This CDR3 comprises 15 residues. Looked up from germline, CDR1 is SGHTA and CDR2 is FQGTGA. The CDR3 loop is CASSFWGLAEETQYF. CDR3 nucleotide sequence: TGTGCCAGCAGTTTTTGGGGACTAGCGGAAGAGACCCAGTACTTC.

The chain carries TRBV4-3 and TRBJ2-1; TRBD2 aligns across 11 bases. The junction had 4 bases not matched to a gene; V was cut back by 0 bases and J by 3 bases. Germline V gene data show CDR1 as LGHNA and CDR2 as YSLEER. This CDR3 has 17 residues. This CDR3 reads CASSQDLAGGYYNEQFF. The CDR3 DNA is TGCGCCAGCAGCCAAGACCTAGCGGGGGGTTACTACAATGAGCAGTTCTTC.

This chain joins TRBV2 and TRBJ2-3, with TRBD2 identical over 7 bases. The CDR3 extends over 15 amino acids. Germline-derived CDR1 and CDR2 are SNHLY and FYNNEI. J lost 0 bases, V lost 6 bases, and 6 bases had no gene match. The CDR3 sequence is CASRERGGSTDTQYF. CDR3 DNA sequence: TGTGCCAGCAGGGAGCGGGGAGGAAGCACAGATACGCAGTATTTT.